The 11 T cell receptor beta chains below were found in one sample sequenced in a study of TET2 disruption in CD19-targeted CAR T cells. Measured with immunoSEQ multiplex PCR; TCRdb has only the in-frame clones, and not every one. Listed are under 30,000 clones; approximately 2% falls within the top ten. The antigens for these receptors are not known. Treatment indicated: autologous CTL019 cells: CD19 CAR with 4-1BB and CD3 zeta domains. Material: CD8- CAR+ T cells sorted from cultured blood T cells, obtained for CD19 CAR T cell therapy. Regarding subset: CD8-negative CAR-positive T cells from the infusion product. The source is a man in his 70s with chronic lymphocytic leukemia.

A word on this clone: The observed sequence ends 3 residues before the CDR3 terminus, with the missing tail filled in from the germline J gene. The chain recombines TRBV5-6 with TRBJ2-5; no definite D call. This CDR3 region has 11 residues. V lost 7 bases and J lost 3, with 7 bases in between. Looked up from germline, CDR1 is SGHDT and CDR2 is YYEEEE. The CDR3 reads CASSREETQYF. The CDR3 DNA, read in part, is TGTGCCAGCTCTCGGGAAGAGACC.

The CDR3: CASSLASGYGYTF. CDR3 bases read: TGTGCCAGCAGCTTAGCCAGCGGCTATGGC. V is TRBV11-1 and J is TRBJ1-2; D unresolved. From the germline J gene comes the end of the CDR3, since the read stops 3 residues before it. V lost 0 bases and J lost 4, with 6 bases in between. There are 13 residues in the CDR3. Germline loops: CDR1 SGHAT, CDR2 FQDESV (reference sequence).

Turning to this clone: The read stops 3 residues short of the end of the CDR3; the missing end is completed from the germline J gene. The chain is built from TRBV5-8 and TRBJ1-6; 7 nucleotides align to TRBD1. The CDR3 length is 14 residues. The V gene's germline CDR1 is SGHTS and CDR2 YDEGEE. Trimming cost V 3 bases and J 9 bases; bases outside gene matches: 6. CDR3 DNA (partial): TGTGCCAGCAGCTCGTACAGGGGAGCTTCACCC. Translating it yields CASSSYRGASP. The whole CDR3 region reads CASSSYRGASPLHF.

Remarks on this clone: The read ends 3 residues early relative to the CDR3; the germline J gene fills the gap. The V gene is TRBV7-9, the J gene TRBJ1-2; a possible D gene is TRBD1 (6 bases). The germline CDR1 and CDR2 sequences are SEHNR and FQNEAQ (reference sequence). This CDR3 comprises 14 residues. This CDR3 is CASSLETSGGHYTF. Partial CDR3 DNA: TGTGCCAGCAGCTTAGAAACTAGCGGGGGGCAC. The full variable domain, completed using reference TRBV7-9 and TRBJ1-2, is DTGVSQNPRHKITKRGQNVTFRCDPISEHNRLYWYRQTLGQGPEFLTYFQNEAQLEKSRLLSDRFSAERPKGSFSTLEIQRTEQGDSAMYLCASSLETSGGHYTFGSGTRLTVV.

In regard to this clone: Read coverage stops 3 residues before the CDR3 terminus; the germline J gene supplies the remainder. The rearrangement links TRBV29-1 to TRBJ2-3; D possibly corresponds to TRBD2 (7 bases). The CDR3 is 16 residues long. The germline gives CDR1 SQVTM, CDR2 ANQGSEA. The CDR3 reads CSVEVGSGGRGETQYF. The part of the CDR3 DNA that was read is TGCAGCGTTGAAGTCGGTTCGGGAGGCAGGGGAGAGACG.

With respect to this clone: The CDR3 goes on 3 residues after the read ends, and that part is filled in from the germline J gene. The chain joins TRBV19 to TRBJ2-3; 7 nucleotides line up with TRBD1. Trimming took 5 bases from V and 0 from J; bases not matched to a gene: 2. The V gene's germline CDR1 is LNHDA and CDR2 SQIVND (reference sequence). This CDR3 has 14 residues. Incomplete CDR3 DNA: TGTGCCAGTAGTGTGGACAGGAGCACAGATACG. It codes for CASSVDRSTDT. The entire CDR3 is CASSVDRSTDTQYF. Full variable domain (remainder filled in from reference TRBV19 and TRBJ2-3): DGGITQSPKYLFRKEGQNVTLSCEQNLNHDAMYWYRQDPGQGLRLIYYSQIVNDFQKGDIAEGYSVSREKKESFPLTVTSAQKNPTAFYLCASSVDRSTDTQYFGPGTRLTVL.

Note on this clone: The read stops 3 residues short of the end of the CDR3; the missing end is completed from the germline J gene. The V and J genes are TRBV19 and TRBJ1-2, with no clear D. Germline V gives CDR1 LNHDA, CDR2 SQIVND (reference sequence). The CDR3 extends over 14 amino acids. CDR3 region: CASSTGLSSSDYTF. The CDR3 DNA, read in part, is TGTGCCAGTAGTACTGGACTTTCCAGTTCCGAC.

In the case of this clone: With the read ending 3 residues before the CDR3 end, the germline J gene is used to fill in that end. Other DNA sequences in this specimen translate into the identical CDR3. V gene TRBV29-1 combines with J gene TRBJ1-1; tentatively, D is TRBD1 (5 bases). Germline V gene lookup returns CDR1 SQVTM and CDR2 ANQGSEA. The V end was cut by 3 bases, the J end by 1 base, with 18 bases between. This CDR3 contains 16 residues. CDR3 region: CSVDRPGSRANTEAFF. CDR3 bases read: TGCAGCGTTGATAGGCCAGGGAGTCGGGCGAACACTGAA.

Worth noting for this clone: The read terminates 3 residues before the CDR3 end, so the remaining end is supplied by the germline J gene. V gene TRBV5-1 combines with J gene TRBJ2-1; D is possibly TRBD1 (7 bases). This CDR3 has 16 residues. The ends were cut back, 0 bases at V and 9 bases at J, with 19 bases in the middle. CDR1 SGHRS and CDR2 YFSETQ come from the germline V gene. This CDR3 is CASSLDPSRRGREQFF. The CDR3 DNA, read in part, is TGCGCCAGCAGCTTGGACCCGAGCAGGAGGGGGCGTGAG.

Note on this clone: The read comes to an end 3 residues before the CDR3 does, leaving the germline J gene to fill in the end. The gene calls are TRBV28 and TRBJ2-5, with 8 bases aligning to TRBD1. CDR1 MDHEN and CDR2 SYDVKM come from the germline V gene. The CDR3 has 16 residues. V gave up 3 bases and J gave up 2 bases; unmatched junction bases: 8. CDR3 in amino acids: CASSFLGTGIQETQYF. CDR3 bases read: TGTGCCAGCAGTTTTTTAGGGACAGGCATACAAGAGACC.

The sequenced part of the CDR3 DNA is TGTGCCAGCGGTGCGCGGGCCGAGGATTCACCC. As protein: CASGARAEDSP. The CDR3 in its entirety is CASGARAEDSPLHF. The chain joins TRBV6-1 to TRBJ1-6; D is uncertain. The read finishes 3 residues shy of the CDR3 end, and the germline J gene is used to complete it. There are 14 residues in the CDR3. V was pared by 8 bases and J by 8 bases, with 16 bases between. Per the germline V gene, CDR1 is MNHNS and CDR2 is SASEGT.